A selection of T cell receptor beta chains follows, all from one sample in a study of blood T cell repertoires in COVID-19. The data were produced by immunoSEQ multiplex PCR, yet TCRdb's version contains in-frame clones alone and is incomplete. The sample consists of about 250,000 clones, roughly 83% of them appearing once. Sequenced input: peripheral blood. The receptors here all came from a man at least 80 years old with acute or convalescent COVID-19. The CDR3 runs from the conserved cysteine through the conserved F or W. D genes are given only for firm matches. Clone size is stated in some rows and not others, as once, few, many or a class when expanded.

V gene: TRBV5-4; clone size: -; D gene: TRBD2; J gene: TRBJ2-5; CDR3 DNA: TGTGCCAGCGCCGAGGGCGGGAGGGCCGTAGAGACCCAGTACTTC; CDR3 protein: CASAEGGRAVETQYF
V gene: TRBV7-9; clone size: -; D gene: -; J gene: TRBJ2-1; CDR3 DNA: TGTGCCAGCAGCCCGAGGTCTTACAATGAGCAGTTCTTC; CDR3 protein: CASSPRSYNEQFF
V gene: TRBV30; clone size: -; D gene: -; J gene: TRBJ1-6; CDR3 DNA: TGTGCCTGGAGTGTCCGCAGAAATTTATCACCCCTCCACTTT; CDR3 protein: CAWSVRRNLSPLHF
V gene: TRBV19; clone size: -; D gene: -; J gene: TRBJ2-2; CDR3 DNA: TGTGCCAGTAGTAACAAGCGGATCAACACCGGGGAGCTGTTTTTT; CDR3 protein: CASSNKRINTGELFF
V gene: TRBV24-1; clone size: -; D gene: TRBD1; J gene: TRBJ2-7; CDR3 DNA: TGTGCCACCAGTGAGGCCACAGGGGCCACTCTGAGCGAGCAGTACTTC; CDR3 protein: CATSEATGATLSEQYF
V gene: TRBV19; clone size: -; D gene: -; J gene: TRBJ1-5; CDR3 DNA: TGTGCCAGTAGACCTGCCAGGGTCAGCAATCAGCCCCAGCATTTT; CDR3 protein: CASRPARVSNQPQHF
V gene: TRBV7-3; clone size: -; D gene: -; J gene: TRBJ2-3; CDR3 DNA: TGTGCCAGCAGCTTTGCTCCGAGACACACAGATACGCAGTATTTT; CDR3 protein: CASSFAPRHTDTQYF
V gene: TRBV6-2/TRBV6-3; clone size: -; D gene: -; J gene: TRBJ1-2; CDR3 DNA: TGTGCCAGCAGTCCCAGGGTCGGCTATGGCTACACCTTC; CDR3 protein: CASSPRVGYGYTF
V gene: TRBV9; clone size: few; D gene: TRBD1; J gene: TRBJ1-3; CDR3 DNA: TGTGCCAGCAGCTCCGGTCGGACAGGGGCTGGAAACACCATATATTTT; CDR3 protein: CASSSGRTGAGNTIYF
V gene: TRBV5-1; clone size: -; D gene: TRBD2; J gene: TRBJ2-7; CDR3 DNA: TGCGCCAGCAGCCGCGGAACCCTTCAACTAGCGACCCGAACATACGAGCAGTACTTC; CDR3 protein: CASSRGTLQLATRTYEQYF
V gene: TRBV7-9; clone size: -; D gene: TRBD2; J gene: TRBJ2-7; CDR3 DNA: TGTGCCAGCAGCTTGGCCGGGACTAGCTCCTCTAAAGAGCAGTACTTC; CDR3 protein: CASSLAGTSSSKEQYF
V gene: TRBV3-1/TRBV3-2; clone size: -; D gene: -; J gene: TRBJ1-4; CDR3 DNA: TGTGCCAGCAGCCAAGTTAATGCAACTAATGAAAAACTGTTTTTT; CDR3 protein: CASSQVNATNEKLFF
V gene: TRBV2; clone size: -; D gene: -; J gene: TRBJ1-4; CDR3 DNA: TGTGCCAGCTGGACAGTCGAGCCCGAAAAACTGTTTTTT; CDR3 protein: CASWTVEPEKLFF
V gene: TRBV4-1; clone size: -; D gene: -; J gene: TRBJ1-3; CDR3 DNA: TGCGCCAGCAGCCAAGGGCCTAACAGGAACTCTGGAAACACCATATATTTT; CDR3 protein: CASSQGPNRNSGNTIYF
V gene: TRBV18; clone size: -; D gene: -; J gene: TRBJ1-4; CDR3 DNA: TGTGCCAGCTCACCCCAGAAGATGGAGGTTTATGAAAAACTGTTTTTT; CDR3 protein: CASSPQKMEVYEKLFF
V gene: TRBV2; clone size: -; D gene: -; J gene: TRBJ1-4; CDR3 DNA: TGTGCCAGCAGTGAAGTGGAGGGACGAAAACTGTTTTTT; CDR3 protein: CASSEVEGRKLFF
V gene: TRBV7-3; clone size: -; D gene: -; J gene: TRBJ2-5; CDR3 DNA: TGTGCCAGCAGCTCCGGACCAACAGGGACCCAGTACTTC; CDR3 protein: CASSSGPTGTQYF
V gene: TRBV28; clone size: -; D gene: -; J gene: TRBJ1-2; CDR3 DNA: TGTGCCAGCAGTTTGGGCAGGGAGGCTATTAACTATGGCTACACCTTC; CDR3 protein: CASSLGREAINYGYTF
V gene: TRBV5-1; clone size: -; D gene: -; J gene: TRBJ2-5; CDR3 DNA: TGCGCCAGCAGCGAGTACCAAGAGACCCAGTACTTC; CDR3 protein: CASSEYQETQYF
V gene: TRBV10-3; clone size: once; D gene: TRBD2; J gene: TRBJ2-1; CDR3 DNA: TGTGCCATCAGTGCGACGGGGGGGCTTAATGAGCAGTTCTTC; CDR3 protein: CAISATGGLNEQFF
V gene: TRBV2; clone size: -; D gene: -; J gene: TRBJ2-7; CDR3 DNA: TGTGCCAGCATAGAGACTTACTACGAGCAGTACTTC; CDR3 protein: CASIETYYEQYF
V gene: TRBV28; clone size: -; D gene: TRBD1; J gene: TRBJ2-2; CDR3 DNA: TGTGCCAGCGGGTGGGACAGGGGGCTTGGCACCGGGGAGCTGTTTTTT; CDR3 protein: CASGWDRGLGTGELFF
V gene: TRBV2; clone size: few; D gene: -; J gene: TRBJ2-3; CDR3 DNA: TGTGCAAGCTCGCGAACCAGAGGAGATACGCAGTATTTT; CDR3 protein: CASSRTRGDTQYF
V gene: TRBV28; clone size: -; D gene: -; J gene: TRBJ1-1; CDR3 DNA: TGTGCCAGCACCAACCAAGTAGAGGCAGCTTTCTTT; CDR3 protein: CASTNQVEAAFF
V gene: TRBV10-1; clone size: -; D gene: TRBD1; J gene: TRBJ1-5; CDR3 DNA: TGCGCCAGCAGCGGTCCGGGACAGAACAATCAGCCCCAGCATTTT; CDR3 protein: CASSGPGQNNQPQHF
V gene: TRBV27; clone size: -; D gene: TRBD2; J gene: TRBJ2-3; CDR3 DNA: TGTGCCAGCAAGACTAGCGGGAGAACAAATACGCAGTATTTT; CDR3 protein: CASKTSGRTNTQYF
V gene: TRBV18; clone size: -; D gene: TRBD2; J gene: TRBJ2-3; CDR3 DNA: TGTGCCAGCTCAGCTTCTAGCGGGGGGACCTACACAGATACGCAGTATTTT; CDR3 protein: CASSASSGGTYTDTQYF
V gene: TRBV20-1; clone size: -; D gene: -; J gene: TRBJ2-1; CDR3 DNA: TGCAGTGCTAGAGTGGCCGAGCAGTTCTTC; CDR3 protein: CSARVAEQFF
V gene: TRBV18; clone size: -; D gene: -; J gene: TRBJ1-3; CDR3 DNA: TGTGCCAGCTCACTTAGGAGGTCTGGAAACACCATATATTTT; CDR3 protein: CASSLRRSGNTIYF
V gene: TRBV7-3; clone size: -; D gene: TRBD1; J gene: TRBJ2-2; CDR3 DNA: TGTGCCAGCAGGGCCGACAGGGCCCGGGCCGGGGAGCTGTTTTTT; CDR3 protein: CASRADRARAGELFF
V gene: TRBV7-9; clone size: few; D gene: -; J gene: TRBJ1-5; CDR3 DNA: TGTGCCAGCAGCTTGGGCGTCTCGACAGATTATAGCAATCAGCCCCAGCATTTT; CDR3 protein: CASSLGVSTDYSNQPQHF
V gene: TRBV3-1/TRBV3-2; clone size: few; D gene: TRBD1; J gene: TRBJ1-1; CDR3 DNA: TGTGCCAGCAGCATCCGGACAGGGGGGGTTGAAGCTTTCTTT; CDR3 protein: CASSIRTGGVEAFF
V gene: TRBV25-1; clone size: -; D gene: TRBD2; J gene: TRBJ2-5; CDR3 DNA: TGTGCCAGCAGTGAATGGAGGGGCGGGAGGGCATTCGGTGAGACCCAGTACTTC; CDR3 protein: CASSEWRGGRAFGETQYF
V gene: TRBV24-1; clone size: -; D gene: TRBD2; J gene: TRBJ2-1; CDR3 DNA: TGTGCCACCAGTGAAAATTACGGGAGGAGCTCCTACAATGAGCAGTTCTTC; CDR3 protein: CATSENYGRSSYNEQFF
V gene: TRBV6-5; clone size: -; D gene: -; J gene: TRBJ1-2; CDR3 DNA: TGTGCCAGCAGTTACTCGAGGGTTAGCTACACCTTC; CDR3 protein: CASSYSRVSYTF
V gene: TRBV5-1; clone size: -; D gene: TRBD1; J gene: TRBJ2-7; CDR3 DNA: TGCGCCAGCAGCCATGGACAGGGCTACGAGCAGTACTTC; CDR3 protein: CASSHGQGYEQYF
V gene: TRBV24-1; clone size: -; D gene: TRBD2; J gene: TRBJ2-3; CDR3 DNA: TGTGCCACCAGTGATGGAGCGGGAGGGCCATTAGATACGCAGTATTTT; CDR3 protein: CATSDGAGGPLDTQYF
V gene: TRBV3-1/TRBV3-2; clone size: -; D gene: TRBD1; J gene: TRBJ2-4; CDR3 DNA: TGTGCCAGCAGCCAAGTCACGCAGGGGGCGGTCGACAAAAACATTCAGTACTTC; CDR3 protein: CASSQVTQGAVDKNIQYF
V gene: TRBV11-3; clone size: few; D gene: TRBD2; J gene: TRBJ2-7; CDR3 DNA: TGTGCCAGCAGCTTGCGACTAGCGGAGGTCTCCTACGAGCAGTACTTC; CDR3 protein: CASSLRLAEVSYEQYF
V gene: TRBV24-1; clone size: -; D gene: TRBD2; J gene: TRBJ2-2; CDR3 DNA: TGTGCCACCAGTGATGATGCGGGGGGAGCGTTTGGCGAGCTGTTTTTT; CDR3 protein: CATSDDAGGAFGELFF
V gene: TRBV28; clone size: -; D gene: -; J gene: TRBJ2-7; CDR3 DNA: TGTGCCAGCAGTTTCCGAGCGGGCCGCTACGAGCAGTACTTC; CDR3 protein: CASSFRAGRYEQYF
V gene: TRBV12-3/TRBV12-4; clone size: few; D gene: -; J gene: TRBJ1-5; CDR3 DNA: TGTGCCAGCAGTTTCACAGGGAATCAGCCCCAGCATTTT; CDR3 protein: CASSFTGNQPQHF
V gene: TRBV7-6; clone size: -; D gene: -; J gene: TRBJ2-3; CDR3 DNA: TGTGCCAGCAGCGATGTGACGGGACTTAGCACAGATACGCAGTATTTT; CDR3 protein: CASSDVTGLSTDTQYF
V gene: TRBV27; clone size: -; D gene: -; J gene: TRBJ2-7; CDR3 DNA: TGTGCCAGCATGCCGACCCACATTCCGGGACTCTCCTACGAGCAGTACTTC; CDR3 protein: CASMPTHIPGLSYEQYF